This TCR beta chain was retrieved from a study of shared clonotypes between healthy human individuals. V was pared by 3 bases and J by 4 bases, with 8 bases between. Per the germline V gene, CDR1 is SGHNT and CDR2 is YYREEE (reference sequence). This CDR3 comprises 13 residues. Clones were read by immunoSEQ multiplex PCR, and TCRdb kept only the in-frame ones, dropping some. The sample gives 850,000 to 1,200,000 clones, about 75% of which show up once; roughly 1.5% is in the top ten. Specimen: memory CD4+ T cells sorted from blood. The subset: CD45RA-negative fraction. V is TRBV5-4 and J is TRBJ2-1; D unresolved. The sequence was collected from a man aged 18-30 years in good health. The CDR3 sequence is CASSYTDYNEQFF. DNA for the CDR3: TGTGCCAGCAGCTATACAGATTACAATGAGCAGTTCTTC.